The subject of this entry is one TCR beta chain. CDR1 MGHRA and CDR2 YSYEKL come from the germline V gene. CDR3 length: 14 residues. V dropped 1 base and J dropped 5; count of bases not matched to a gene: 2. This specimen belongs to a study of blood T cell repertoires in COVID-19. The assay was immunoSEQ multiplex PCR, and TCRdb's table has in-frame clones only and misses some. Counted here are 130,000 to 150,000 clones, 84% occurring once; the ten biggest clones make up around two fifths. The sequence came from a human donor in a cohort sampled during active COVID-19. The specimen was peripheral blood. This chain links TRBV4-1 with TRBJ1-2, with 9 bases identical to TRBD1. The CDR3 protein is CASSQGDREYGYTF. In DNA form, the CDR3 reads TGCGCCAGCAGCCAAGGGGACAGGGAGTATGGCTACACCTTC.